The source of this T cell receptor beta chain is a study of T cells in severe cutaneous drug reactions. At the level of the study: Patients in acute or recovery stage gave blister fluids/cells and PBMC.

About this clonotype itself: Its specificity is unknown.

General study findings and limits: TRBV12-4 use rose strongly in carbamazepine-induced Stevens-Johnson syndrome or toxic epidermal necrolysis, averaging about 34% in blister cells and 4% to 5.5% in PBMC. One public TCRbeta CDR3 appeared in all seven blister samples, averaging about 15%.

Germline loops: CDR1 SGHTA, CDR2 FQGNSA. This CDR3 comprises 14 residues. The patients sequenced had a carbamazepine-induced Stevens-Johnson syndrome or toxic epidermal necrolysis reaction. The iRepertoire multiplex PCR system with TCR subtype-specific primers built both bulk and single-cell libraries. Bulk TCR libraries started from roughly 100-500 ng RNA per sample. Each CDR3 protein gets one entry in TCRdb, which reprocessed the multiplex PCR reads and gives no DNA. The sample has roughly 7,100 distinct CDR3 sequences. The sequence was collected from a human donor with toxic epidermal necrolysis, a severe cutaneous drug reaction. The genes are TRBV7-2 and TRBJ1-1. The sequenced sample was cells from a skin blister. CDR3 sequence reads: CASSSPPAHTEAFF.